This T cell receptor (beta chain) was captured by sequencing in a study of cytomegalovirus exposure and HLA in healthy donors. Study-wide results and caveats: Within an earlier analysis, most TCR beta V segments proved productive either about 87% or about 30% of the time.

The primer mix had 60 Vbeta and 13 Jbeta primers. Using immunoSEQ multiplex PCR, the repertoire was profiled, and TCRdb retains in-frame clones only, with some absent. Counted here are 150,000 to 200,000 clones, approximately 84% occurring once; the ten biggest clones make up more than 4%. V lost 4 bases and J lost 8; bases outside the gene matches: 15. Germline V CDR1 and CDR2: SGHRS, YFSETQ. The length of the CDR3 is 16 residues. Notes on this clone: Its antigen is not known.

This chain joins TRBV5-1 and TRBJ2-5; 9 bases match TRBD1. The TCR originated in a man in his late teens or twenties in good health and CMV-seronegative. The sample comprised PBMCs. The CDR3 nucleotides read TGCGCCAGCAGCCCAACCGGGACAGGGTATGAAAGTACCCAGTACTTC. It translates to CASSPTGTGYESTQYF.